This T cell receptor beta chain was profiled in a study of T cell responses to AZD1222 COVID-19 vaccine. Measured with immunoSEQ multiplex PCR; TCRdb has only the in-frame clones, and not every one. The data contain about 170,000 clones, over 85% of them singletons. Study-wide results and caveats: Donors were mostly white British, more females; clonal diversity possibly underestimated.

A word on this clone: Its cognate antigen is unknown.

Germline CDR1 KGHSH, CDR2 LQKENI. The CDR3 has 16 amino acids. The junction had 3 bases not matched to a gene; V was cut back by 1 base and J by 2 bases. The TCR comes from an adult in good health. The chain carries TRBV18 and TRBJ2-3, with 10 bases lining up with TRBD2. Material: peripheral blood, obtained on day 0 of AZD1222 vaccination. Here the CDR3 DNA reads TGTGCCAGCTCACCACAAAGCGGGAGGGCCACAGATACGCAGTATTTT. It encodes CASSPQSGRATDTQYF.